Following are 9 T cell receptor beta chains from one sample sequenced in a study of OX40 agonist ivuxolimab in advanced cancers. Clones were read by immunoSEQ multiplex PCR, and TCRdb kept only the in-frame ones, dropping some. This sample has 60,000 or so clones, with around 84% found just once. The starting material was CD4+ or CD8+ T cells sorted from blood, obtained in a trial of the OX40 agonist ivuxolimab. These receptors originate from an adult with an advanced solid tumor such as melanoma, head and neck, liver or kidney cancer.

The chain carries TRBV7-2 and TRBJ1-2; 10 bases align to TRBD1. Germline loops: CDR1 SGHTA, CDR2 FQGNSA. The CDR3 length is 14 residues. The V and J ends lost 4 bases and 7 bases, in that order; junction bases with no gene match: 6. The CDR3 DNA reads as TGTGCCAGCAGCTCCGACAGGGGGCTCTCTGGCTACACCTTC. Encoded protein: CASSSDRGLSGYTF.

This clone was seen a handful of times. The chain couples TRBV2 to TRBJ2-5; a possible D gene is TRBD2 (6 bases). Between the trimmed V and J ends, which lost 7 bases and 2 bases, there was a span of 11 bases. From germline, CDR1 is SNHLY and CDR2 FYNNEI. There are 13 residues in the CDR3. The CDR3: CASMRDLQETQYF. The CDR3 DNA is TGTGCCAGCATGCGGGATTTACAAGAGACCCAGTACTTC.

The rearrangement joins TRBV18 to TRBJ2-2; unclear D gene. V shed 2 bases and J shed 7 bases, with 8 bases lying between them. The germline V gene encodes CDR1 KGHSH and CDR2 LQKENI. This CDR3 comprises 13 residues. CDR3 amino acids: CASSPVTSGELFF. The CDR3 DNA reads TGTGCCAGCTCACCAGTAACGAGCGGGGAGCTGTTTTTT.

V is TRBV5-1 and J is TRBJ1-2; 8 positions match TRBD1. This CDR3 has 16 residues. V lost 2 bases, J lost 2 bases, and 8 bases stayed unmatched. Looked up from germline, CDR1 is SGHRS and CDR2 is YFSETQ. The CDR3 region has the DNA TGCGCCAGCAGCTTTGGGACAGGACATAACAACTATGGCTACACCTTC. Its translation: CASSFGTGHNNYGYTF.

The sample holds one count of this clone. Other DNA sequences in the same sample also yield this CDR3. Here the CDR3 reads CASSPPSTDTQYF. The DNA of the CDR3 is TGTGCCAGCTCACCCCCTAGCACAGATACGCAGTATTTT. The V call is TRBV18, the J call TRBJ2-3, with D uncertain. The CDR3 covers 13 residues. Germline CDR1 reads KGHSH; CDR2 reads LQKENI. Deletions cut 3 bases from V and 0 bases from J, with 4 bases between. Combining the CDR3 with reference TRBV18 and TRBJ2-3 gives the whole variable domain NAGVMQNPRHLVRRRGQEARLRCSPMKGHSHVYWYRQLPEEGLKFMVYLQKENIIDESGMPKERFSAEFPKEGPSILRIQQVVRGDSAAYFCASSPPSTDTQYFGPGTRLTVL.

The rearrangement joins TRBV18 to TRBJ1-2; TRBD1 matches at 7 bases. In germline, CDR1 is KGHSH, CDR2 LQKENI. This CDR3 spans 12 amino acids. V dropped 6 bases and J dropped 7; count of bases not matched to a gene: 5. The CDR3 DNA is TGTGCCAGCTCCCAGGGGGTTGGTGGCTACACCTTC. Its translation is CASSQGVGGYTF.

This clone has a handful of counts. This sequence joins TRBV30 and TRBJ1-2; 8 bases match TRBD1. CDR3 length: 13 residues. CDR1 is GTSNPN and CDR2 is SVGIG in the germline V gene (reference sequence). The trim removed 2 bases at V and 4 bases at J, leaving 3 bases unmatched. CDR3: CAWSRQGAYGYTF. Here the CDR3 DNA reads TGTGCCTGGAGTCGGCAGGGGGCCTATGGCTACACCTTC.

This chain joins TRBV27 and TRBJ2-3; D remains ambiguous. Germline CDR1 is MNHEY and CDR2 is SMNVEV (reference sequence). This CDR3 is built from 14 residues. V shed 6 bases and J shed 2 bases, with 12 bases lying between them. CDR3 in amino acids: CASSSPFVTDTQYF. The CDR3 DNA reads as TGTGCCAGCAGCTCACCCTTCGTCACAGATACGCAGTATTTT.

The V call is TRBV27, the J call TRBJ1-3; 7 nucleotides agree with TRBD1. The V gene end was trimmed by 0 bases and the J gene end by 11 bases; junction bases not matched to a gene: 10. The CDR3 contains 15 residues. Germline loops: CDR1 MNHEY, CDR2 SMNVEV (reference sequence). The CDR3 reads CASSLSLAGGYPIYF. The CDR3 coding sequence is TGTGCCAGCAGTTTATCGTTGGCAGGGGGTTATCCCATATATTTT.